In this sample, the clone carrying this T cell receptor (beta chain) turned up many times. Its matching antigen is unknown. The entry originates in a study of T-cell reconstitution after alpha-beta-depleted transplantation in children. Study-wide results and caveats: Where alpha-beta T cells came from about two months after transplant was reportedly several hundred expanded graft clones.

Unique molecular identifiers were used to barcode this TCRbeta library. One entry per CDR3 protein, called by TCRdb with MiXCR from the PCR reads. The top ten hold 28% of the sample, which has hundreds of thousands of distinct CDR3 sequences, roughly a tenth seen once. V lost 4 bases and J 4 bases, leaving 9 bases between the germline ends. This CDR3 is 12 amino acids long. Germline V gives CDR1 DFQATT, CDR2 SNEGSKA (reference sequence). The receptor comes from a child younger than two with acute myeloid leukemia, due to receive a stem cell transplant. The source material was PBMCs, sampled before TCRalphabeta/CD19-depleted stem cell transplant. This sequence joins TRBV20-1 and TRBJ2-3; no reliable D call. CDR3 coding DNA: TGCAGTGCTACAAGGTCTTCAGATACGCAGTATTTT. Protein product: CSATRSSDTQYF.